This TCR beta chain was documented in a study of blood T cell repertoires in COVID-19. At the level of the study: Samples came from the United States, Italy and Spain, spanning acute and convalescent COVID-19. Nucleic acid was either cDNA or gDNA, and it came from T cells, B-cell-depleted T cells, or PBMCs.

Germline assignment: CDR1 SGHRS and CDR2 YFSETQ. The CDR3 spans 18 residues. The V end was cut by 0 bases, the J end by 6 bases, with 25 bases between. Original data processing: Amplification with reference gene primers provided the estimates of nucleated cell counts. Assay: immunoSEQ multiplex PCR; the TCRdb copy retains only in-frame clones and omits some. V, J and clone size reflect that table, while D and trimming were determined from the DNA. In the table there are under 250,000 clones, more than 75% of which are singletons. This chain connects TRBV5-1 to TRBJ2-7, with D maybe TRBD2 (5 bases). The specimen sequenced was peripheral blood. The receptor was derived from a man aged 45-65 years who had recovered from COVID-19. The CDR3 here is CASSLAPGLGITPSEQYF. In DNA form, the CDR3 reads TGCGCCAGCAGCTTGGCTCCGGGTCTCGGGATCACCCCGAGCGAGCAGTACTTC.